This TCR beta chain was captured in a study of graft-versus-host responses after intestinal transplantation. In germline, CDR1 is LNHNV, CDR2 YYDKDF (reference sequence). The junction had 9 bases not matched to a gene; V was cut back by 1 base and J by 6 bases. The CDR3 extends over 17 amino acids. As regards this clone: Its antigen remains unidentified.

TCRdb keeps only in-frame clones here, not all; method: immunoSEQ multiplex PCR. The table has around 110,000 clones, around nine tenths seen once; the top ten hold under 0.3%. The J gene is TRBJ1-4, the V gene TRBV15; 9 bases line up with TRBD1. This TCR was sampled from a human donor who was the organ donor for an intestinal transplant. The sequences come from unstimulated CD4+ T cells sorted from spleen or lymph node cells, collected before transplant. CDR3 sequence reads: CATSRGPTGGRDEKLFF. CDR3 coding DNA: TGTGCCACCAGCAGAGGCCCTACAGGGGGCAGAGATGAAAAACTGTTTTTT.